This entry is about one T cell receptor beta chain. Antigen unknown. This entry comes from a study of cytomegalovirus exposure and HLA in healthy donors. Notes on the study in general: Prior analysis indicated that the majority of TCR beta V segments exhibited productivity approximately 87% or approximately 30% of the time. Reportedly, TCR beta sequences accurately predicted HLA-A and HLA-B alleles in most subjects. Follow-up analysis later connected one missense variant in DCLRE1C with trimming of TCR beta V- and J-genes.

Trimming pared 0 bases from V and 11 bases from J, leaving 11 bases between. CDR3 length: 13 residues. Germline V CDR1 and CDR2: LGHNA, YSLEER. Vbeta (60) and Jbeta (13) primers were used in the PCR. The method was immunoSEQ multiplex PCR; TCRdb's version includes in-frame clones alone and lacks a portion of them. The sample shows about 170,000 clones, roughly 81% of them seen only once. The gene calls are TRBV4-3 and TRBJ1-5; a weak D match, TRBD1 (6 bases). Source material: PBMCs. This clonotype was obtained from a man aged 25-45 years in good health and CMV-seropositive. CDR3 region: CASSQDSDSSQHF. In DNA, the CDR3 is TGCGCCAGCAGCCAAGATTCGGACAGCTCCCAGCATTTT.